This T cell receptor (beta chain) originates from a study of T cells in women clearing cervical HPV infection. Notes on this clone: The CDR3 extends 3 residues past the end of the read, so its final part is completed from the germline J gene.

This CDR3 comprises 14 residues. Germline V gives CDR1 MDHEN, CDR2 SYDVKM. Trimming took 2 bases from V and 6 from J, leaving 11 bases between them. TCRdb keeps only in-frame clones here, not all; method: immunoSEQ multiplex PCR. This repertoire includes tens of thousands of clones. Input material: blood buffy coat. This TCR was sampled from a woman aged 18-70 years with a cervical HPV16 infection that either progressed to CIN3+ or cleared (not recorded which). The chain uses TRBV28 and TRBJ2-1, with TRBD1 as a possible D gene (6 bases). CDR3 bases read: TGTGCCAGCAGTTTACCGAGGGGGACCAATGAG. Amino acid sequence: CASSLPRGTNE. The full CDR3 reads CASSLPRGTNEQFF.